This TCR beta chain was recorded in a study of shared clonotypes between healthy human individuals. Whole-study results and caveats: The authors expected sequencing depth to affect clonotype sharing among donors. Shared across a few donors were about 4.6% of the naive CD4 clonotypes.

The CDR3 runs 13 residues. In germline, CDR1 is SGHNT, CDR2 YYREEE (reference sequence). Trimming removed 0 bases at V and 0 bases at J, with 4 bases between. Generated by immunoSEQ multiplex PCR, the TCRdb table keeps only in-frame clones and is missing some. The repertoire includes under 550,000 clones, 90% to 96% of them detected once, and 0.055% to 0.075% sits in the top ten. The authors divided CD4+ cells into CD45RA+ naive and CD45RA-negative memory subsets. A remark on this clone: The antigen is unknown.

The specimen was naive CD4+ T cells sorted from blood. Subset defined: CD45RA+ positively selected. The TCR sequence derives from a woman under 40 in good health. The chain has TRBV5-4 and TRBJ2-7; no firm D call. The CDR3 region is CASSLGRSYEQYF. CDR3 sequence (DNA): TGTGCCAGCAGCTTGGGGCGCTCCTACGAGCAGTACTTC. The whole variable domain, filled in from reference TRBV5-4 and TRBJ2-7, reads ETGVTQSPTHLIKTRGQQVTLRCSSQSGHNTVSWYQQALGQGPQFIFQYYREEENGRGNFPPRFSGLQFPNYSSELNVNALELDDSALYLCASSLGRSYEQYFGPGTRLTVT.